The entry below describes one T cell receptor beta chain. The antigen is undetermined. Among the patients, aged 18 to 65, hyperthyroidism was newly diagnosed and had lasted under 2 months. This entry comes from a study of T cells in Graves' hyperthyroidism and ophthalmopathy. About the study: Specimen type is peripheral blood, collected at initial diagnosis prior to any treatment. Study findings and constraints: Appearing also in blood were most of the thyroid clonotypes expanded above 0.001. The authors' 13 V-J model separated ophthalmopathy from stable hyperthyroidism.

CDR3 length: 17 residues. V gave up 3 bases and J gave up 3 bases; unmatched junction bases: 6. In germline, CDR1 is SGHRS, CDR2 YFSETQ. Amplified TCR beta CDR3 regions derived from RNA transcripts. HTBI primers were used for first-round RT-PCR of the TCR CDR3. TCRdb processed the multiplex PCR reads anew with MiXCR; each CDR3 protein has one entry. The sample records around 290,000 distinct CDR3 sequences, roughly 13% being singletons. The V call is TRBV5-1, the J call TRBJ2-3; 14 bases align to TRBD2. The sequence was obtained from a woman in her thirties or forties with Graves' hyperthyroidism. The sequencing input was blood. CDR3 region: CASSSGLAGAKTDTQYF. The CDR3 DNA reads TGCGCCAGCAGCTCGGGACTAGCGGGAGCTAAGACAGATACGCAGTATTTT.